A single sample gave rise to the 20 T cell receptor beta chains below, sequenced in a study of cytotoxic CD8 clonotypes in ibrutinib-treated CLL. Clones were sequenced by immunoSEQ multiplex PCR, and TCRdb holds only the in-frame ones, with some missing. Here the sample spans approximately 140,000 clones, approximately 89% being singletons. Specimen: PBMCs, collected after 12 months of ibrutinib treatment. Receptors were obtained from a human donor with chronic lymphocytic leukemia.

This sequence joins TRBV6-1 and TRBJ1-5, with a weak D call TRBD1 (6 bases). V was trimmed by 7 bases and J by 5 bases, leaving 12 bases between them. The length of the CDR3 is 13 residues. Germline V gives CDR1 MNHNS, CDR2 SASEGT. CDR3 nucleotides: TGTGCCAGCACGAACAGGGTCGATCAGCCCCAGCATTTT. Amino acid sequence: CASTNRVDQPQHF.

This chain links TRBV20-1 with TRBJ1-1; D unresolved. V lost 3 bases, J lost 11 bases, and 13 bases lay in between. The CDR3 is 11 residues long. Germline V gene sequence: CDR1 DFQATT, CDR2 SNEGSKA (reference sequence). CDR3 DNA sequence: TGCAGTGCTAGTGACTCGACGACTGCTTTCTTT. This sequence encodes CSASDSTTAFF.

The chain couples TRBV28 to TRBJ2-1; 9 nucleotides agree with TRBD1. Germline V gene sequence: CDR1 MDHEN, CDR2 SYDVKM. This CDR3 region has 17 residues. J was trimmed by 6 bases and V by 5 bases; bases with no gene match: 14. The CDR3 region has the DNA TGTGCCAGCAGTCTAACCATAGGACAGGGGTCCCTCAATGAGCAGTTCTTC. It specifies CASSLTIGQGSLNEQFF.

This chain uses TRBV27 with TRBJ2-7, with D hard to call. The CDR3 is 13 residues long. The germline CDR1 and CDR2 sequences are MNHEY and SMNVEV (reference sequence). V was trimmed by 6 bases and J by 0 bases, leaving 9 bases between them. The CDR3 loop is CASSRPLSYEQYF. The CDR3 DNA sequence: TGTGCCAGCAGCCGACCCCTCTCCTACGAGCAGTACTTC.

This clone was seen once. This sequence joins TRBV30 and TRBJ1-2; TRBD1 aligns across 7 bases. The trim removed 5 bases at V and 5 bases at J, leaving 5 bases unmatched. CDR3 length equals 12 residues. CDR1 is GTSNPN and CDR2 is SVGIG in the germline V gene (reference sequence). The CDR3 here is CAWAGTEYGYTF. CDR3 in DNA: TGTGCCTGGGCCGGGACAGAGTATGGCTACACCTTC.

The chain carries TRBV7-8 and TRBJ2-3; 10 nucleotides match TRBD2. After removal of 5 bases from V and 0 bases from J, the junction contained 11 bases not matched to a gene. This CDR3 region has 18 residues. Germline values: CDR1 SGHVS, CDR2 FQNEAQ. This CDR3 reads CASSIRTSGYASTDTQYF. The DNA for the CDR3 is TGTGCCAGCAGCATCAGGACTAGCGGATATGCTAGCACAGATACGCAGTATTTT. The variable domain in full, completed from reference TRBV7-8 and TRBJ2-3, reads GAGVSQSPRYKVAKRGQDVALRCDPISGHVSLFWYQQALGQGPEFLTYFQNEAQLDKSGLPSDRFFAERPEGSVSTLKIQRTQQEDSAVYLCASSIRTSGYASTDTQYFGPGTRLTVL.

The chain combines TRBV19 with TRBJ2-7; 8 nucleotides align to TRBD1. This CDR3 has 16 residues. V shed 5 bases and J 2 bases; nucleotides not matched to a gene: 11. Per the germline V gene, CDR1 is LNHDA and CDR2 is SQIVND (reference sequence). The CDR3 region has the DNA TGTGCCAGTAGTGGCGCCGGGACAGGACCCACCTACGAGCAGTACTTC. This encodes CASSGAGTGPTYEQYF. The full variable domain, rest sourced from reference TRBV19 and TRBJ2-7, is DGGITQSPKYLFRKEGQNVTLSCEQNLNHDAMYWYRQDPGQGLRLIYYSQIVNDFQKGDIAEGYSVSREKKESFPLTVTSAQKNPTAFYLCASSGAGTGPTYEQYFGPGTRLTVT.

This chain joins TRBV7-8 and TRBJ2-7; D ambiguous. V dropped 3 bases and J dropped 3 bases, with 9 bases sitting between them. Germline CDR1 reads SGHVS; CDR2 reads FQNEAQ. This CDR3 has 13 residues. CDR3: CASSFPADYEQYF. CDR3 coding DNA: TGTGCCAGCAGCTTCCCGGCGGACTACGAGCAGTACTTC.

The V call is TRBV2, the J call TRBJ2-2, with D possibly being TRBD2 (6 bases). Germline V gives CDR1 SNHLY, CDR2 FYNNEI. Trimming removed 9 bases from V and 7 bases from J, with 9 bases in between. The length of the CDR3 is 11 residues. CDR3 in DNA: TGTGCCAGTGAAGCGGGCGGGGAGCTGTTTTTT. Translation: CASEAGGELFF. Complete variable domain (other parts from reference TRBV2 and TRBJ2-2): EPEVTQTPSHQVTQMGQEVILRCVPISNHLYFYWYRQILGQKVEFLVSFYNNEISEKSEIFDDQFSVERPDGSNFTLKIRSTKLEDSAMYFCASEAGGELFFGEGSRLTVL.

The J gene is TRBJ1-4, the V gene TRBV10-3; no reliable D call. The CDR3 is made up of 13 amino acids. CDR1 and CDR2 from the germline V gene are ENHRY and SYGVKD. V shed 6 bases and J shed 5 bases, with 10 bases lying between them. CDR3 sequence: CAIRPGKNEKLFF. The CDR3 DNA follows: TGTGCCATCAGGCCCGGGAAGAATGAAAAACTGTTTTTT.

CDR3 amino acids: CASSRGRIQETQYF. As DNA, the CDR3 is TGTGCCAGCAGCCGCGGACGTATCCAAGAGACCCAGTACTTC. This chain joins TRBV6-5 and TRBJ2-5; no reliable D call. From germline, CDR1 is MNHEY and CDR2 SVGAGI. The CDR3 loop spans 14 amino acids. V was clipped by 6 bases and J by 1 base, with 12 bases between them.

This clone appeared once. V usage is TRBV25-1 and J usage is TRBJ2-5, with D unresolved. The germline V and J ends were trimmed by 4 bases and 5 bases, with 2 bases remaining between them. This CDR3 has 10 residues. Germline values: CDR1 MGHDK, CDR2 SYGVNS. CDR3 protein: CASSGETQYF. Here the CDR3 DNA reads TGTGCCAGCAGTGGGGAGACCCAGTACTTC.

V gene TRBV10-3 combines with J gene TRBJ2-2; a weak D match, TRBD1 (6 bases). The CDR3 has 19 residues. Deletions cut 5 bases from V and 1 base from J, with 23 bases between. Germline CDR1 is ENHRY and CDR2 is SYGVKD. CDR3 amino acids: CAISPSLDRTVRNTGELFF. The CDR3 region has the DNA TGTGCCATCAGTCCCTCTTTAGACAGGACGGTAAGGAACACCGGGGAGCTGTTTTTT.

CDR3 nucleotides: TGTGCCAGCAGCGTAGAACCGAATCAGCCCCAGCATTTT. This encodes CASSVEPNQPQHF. The rearrangement links TRBV9 to TRBJ1-5; D is unresolved. The V end lost 0 bases, the J end lost 4 bases, and 5 bases lay between the germline ends. The V gene's germline CDR1 is SGDLS and CDR2 YYNGEE. The CDR3 is made up of 13 amino acids.

J is TRBJ1-2 and V is TRBV5-1; the D gene is possibly TRBD1 (5 bases). Looked up from germline, CDR1 is SGHRS and CDR2 is YFSETQ. Trimming pared 7 bases from V and 11 bases from J, leaving 21 bases between. The length of the CDR3 is 13 residues. The CDR3 protein is CASAWGTQTTYTF. In nucleotides, the CDR3 is TGCGCCAGCGCCTGGGGGACCCAAACTACTTACACCTTC.

A few counts support this clone. The chain has TRBV4-2 and TRBJ1-1, with 9 nucleotides matching TRBD1. V gave up 0 bases and J gave up 5 bases; unmatched junction bases: 4. This CDR3 is 15 amino acids long. Looked up from germline, CDR1 is LGHNA and CDR2 is YNFKEQ. In DNA form, the CDR3 reads TGTGCCAGCAGCCAAGAAGGGACAGGGTGGACTGAAGCTTTCTTT. Protein product: CASSQEGTGWTEAFF.

J is TRBJ1-4 and V is TRBV28; D gene uncertain. V lost 7 bases and J 4 bases, leaving 16 bases between the germline ends. Germline CDR1 and CDR2: MDHEN and SYDVKM. CDR3 length: 15 amino acids. CDR3: CASNEPTTVNEKLFF. Written as DNA, the CDR3 is TGTGCCAGCAATGAACCGACTACGGTTAATGAAAAACTGTTTTTT.

The chain is built from TRBV10-1 and TRBJ2-5; TRBD2 matches at 8 bases. The CDR3 is 17 residues long. V lost 0 bases and J lost 2; bases outside the gene matches: 8. The germline gives CDR1 WNHNN, CDR2 SYGVQD (reference sequence). Written as DNA, the CDR3 is TGCGCCAGCAGTGAGTCGGGAATAGCGGGAACTCAAGAGACCCAGTACTTC. It codes for CASSESGIAGTQETQYF.

This clone was recorded once. This sequence joins TRBV28 and TRBJ2-1, with 10 bases aligning to TRBD2. The CDR3 extends over 16 amino acids. V lost 5 bases to trimming and J lost 8 bases; unmatched junction nucleotides: 12. CDR1 MDHEN and CDR2 SYDVKM come from the germline V gene. CDR3 residues: CASSPSLAGASYEQFF. Here the CDR3 DNA reads TGTGCCAGCAGTCCGTCCCTAGCGGGAGCTAGCTATGAGCAGTTCTTC.

This clone turned up a few times. The chain recombines TRBV10-3 with TRBJ2-3, with D unresolved. V shed 3 bases and J shed 5 bases, with 6 bases lying between them. Germline CDR1 is ENHRY and CDR2 is SYGVKD. This CDR3 comprises 12 residues. This CDR3 is CAISDLGDTQYF. The CDR3 nucleotides are TGTGCCATCAGTGATCTTGGAGATACGCAGTATTTT.